These 2 T cell receptor beta chains originate from one sample sequenced in a study of CD8 T cells in ankylosing spondylitis. TCRdb ran MiXCR on the 5' RACE reads and lists one entry per CDR3 protein. The data contain some 150,000 distinct CDR3 sequences, around 42% of them singletons. Sequencing was carried out using synovial fluid, either unsorted or a sorted T cell fraction (not recorded which). Every receptor here comes from a male donor with ankylosing spondylitis.

V gene TRBV18 combines with J gene TRBJ2-3; D gene ambiguous. Germline CDR1 is KGHSH and CDR2 is LQKENI. The germline V and J ends were trimmed by 3 bases and 7 bases, with 5 bases remaining between them. This CDR3 has 11 amino acids. This CDR3 reads CASSPANTQYF. DNA of the CDR3: TGTGCCAGCTCACCCGCAAATACGCAGTATTTT.

This clonotype was counted at least ten times. The chain has TRBV11-2 and TRBJ1-1; TRBD1 might be the D (6 bases). Germline assignment: CDR1 SGHAT and CDR2 FQNNGV. The CDR3 extends over 16 amino acids. The V gene lost 4 bases and the J gene lost 0 bases, with 15 bases spanning the gap. The CDR3 sequence is CASSSPDSYMNTEAFF. The CDR3, as DNA: TGTGCCAGCAGCTCCCCGGACAGTTACATGAACACTGAAGCTTTCTTT.